This record concerns one T cell receptor (beta chain) sequence. Which antigen it targets is not known. Qualities for individual bases were not recorded, and no much larger clone is one base off. V drops 8 bases and J drops 10 bases, leaving 14 bases in between. Inclusive of the bounding cysteine and phenylalanine, the CDR3 is 11 residues long. Of the read, only the CDR3 DNA is kept; its 33 bases are in frame from base 1. Looking up the germline V gene yields CDR1 MNHNS and CDR2 SASEGT. The sample belongs to a study of immune evolution from preneoplasia to lung adenocarcinoma (dated by TCRdb to the early 2020s). A note on the overall study: HLA loss of heterozygosity was seen in 7%, 15% and 33% of AIS, MIA and ADC lesions, and in no AAH lesions. Resected precursor lesions (AAH, AIS, MIA) and invasive adenocarcinomas were compared with paired morphologically normal lung tissue. The study reported that roughly 110 samples were used for TCR sequencing. POLYSOLVER was used to infer Class I HLA alleles from exome data, while LOHHLA was used to detect allele-specific HLA loss. The immune data were integrated with whole exome sequencing and methylation data obtained from the same cohort of nodules. Sample size was based on specimen availability rather than a prior power calculation. The overall cohort comprised 40 to 55 patients with pulmonary nodules who underwent surgical resection. TCR sequencing data came from approximately 49 patients. The study profiled immune contexture across lung adenocarcinoma precursors and invasive adenocarcinoma using immune gene expression, TCR sequencing and multiplex immunofluorescence.

General study outcomes and caveats: Normal lung showed the highest clonality, whereas later-stage lesions appeared to have higher T cell density and diversity but lower clonality. KRAS-mutant nodules showed the highest T cell clonality compared with EGFR-mutant or double wild-type lesions. Because all patients were from Japan and China, applicability to Western populations was uncertain. The findings reflected association rather than direct causation, and larger cohorts with long-term follow-up and longitudinal biopsies were considered necessary. The highest top T cell clone frequencies were observed in normal lung, and a progressive decrease in top T cell clone frequencies appeared to occur from AAH through AIS, MIA and invasive adenocarcinoma.

The immunoSEQ hsTCRbeta Kit was used to sequence TCR beta CDR3 regions from DNA. As for how the authors treated the data: TCR sequencing data were analysed with the ImmunoSEQ Analyzer. T cell clonality was calculated on productive rearrangements as 1 minus Pielou's evenness. T cell diversity was measured with the inverse Simpson index on productive templates. T cell density was defined as TCR beta template counts normalized to usable DNA, with usable DNA estimated by amplification and sequencing of housekeeping genes. TCR metrics were compared across histologic stages using two-sided Kruskal-Wallis tests. This is the immuneACCESS table as TCRdb keeps it, with only in-frame sequences that have V and J called. A part of the clones is gone; compared with another copy, unresolved V genes explain less than half, and the rest is unexplained. V and J calls and clone size are copied from that table; D and trimming were computed from the DNA. Here the sample has around 10,000 clones; roughly three quarters occur a single time. The ten largest account for about 10% of the sample.

Resection was performed on patients in Japan or China between about 2014 and 2017. Two lung cancer pathologists independently confirmed the histologic diagnosis of each case on H&E slides. To enrich premalignant or tumor cells for nucleic acid extraction, macro-dissection was performed after pathologic assessment. DNA was isolated from FFPE tissue using the AllPrep DNA/RNA FFPE Kit. The rearranged segments are TRBV6-1 and TRBJ1-1; the D gene remains uncertain. Source material: FFPE minimally invasive lung adenocarcinoma tissue. The cell subset or site label on this specimen signifies: micro-invasive lung adenocarcinoma (MIA). This TCR was recovered from a donor older than 65 with lung adenocarcinoma. The bases are TGTGCCAGCCGCCGGTTAACGAGAGCTTTCTTT. It specifies CASRRLTRAFF.